These 27 T cell receptor beta chains were sequenced from one sample in a study of shared clonotypes between healthy human individuals. Profiling relied on immunoSEQ multiplex PCR, and the TCRdb table lists in-frame clones only, not all of them. The sample includes about 2 million clones, over 85% of them seen just once. Material: naive CD4+ T cells sorted from blood. The subset is: CD45RA+ positively selected. These TCRs come from a man between 18 and 29 years old in good health.

The V call is TRBV11-3, the J call TRBJ2-3; possibly TRBD1 or TRBD2 for D (5 bases each). This CDR3 is built from 13 residues. V shed 5 bases and J shed 2 bases, with 8 bases lying between them. Germline V gives CDR1 SGHNT, CDR2 YENEEA. CDR3 sequence (DNA): TGTGCCAGCAGCGGGACCCACACAGATACGCAGTATTTT. It yields the protein CASSGTHTDTQYF.

Concerning this clone: Different DNA sequences within this sample yield the same CDR3. This sequence joins TRBV5-1 and TRBJ2-7, with D perhaps TRBD2 (5 bases). Looked up from germline, CDR1 is SGHRS and CDR2 is YFSETQ. There are 14 residues in the CDR3. V lost 0 bases and J 4 bases, leaving 11 bases between the germline ends. In nucleotides, the CDR3 is TGCGCCAGCAGCTTGGGGGGAGCCGGATACGAGCAGTACTTC. Amino acids: CASSLGGAGYEQYF.

This chain uses TRBV27 with TRBJ2-7; 10 bases fit TRBD1. The germline CDR1 and CDR2 sequences are MNHEY and SMNVEV (reference sequence). Trimming removed 1 base from V and 2 bases from J; junction bases left unmatched: 11. The CDR3 spans 18 residues. The CDR3 loop reads CASSLWDRGAVRPYEQYF. The CDR3 coding sequence is TGTGCCAGCAGTTTATGGGACAGGGGCGCCGTGCGACCCTACGAGCAGTACTTC.

This chain connects TRBV21-1 to TRBJ1-2. TRBV21-1 corresponds to a pseudogene. The CDR3 sequence is 13 residues long. The CDR3 DNA follows: TGTGCCAGCGCCTCACCGGGGGAGTATGGCTACACCTTC. Its protein product is CASASPGEYGYTF.

V is TRBV10-1 and J is TRBJ2-5, with D maybe TRBD1 (6 bases). Per the germline V gene, CDR1 is WNHNN and CDR2 is SYGVQD (reference sequence). The length of the CDR3 is 11 residues. The V end was cut by 9 bases, the J end by 5 bases, with 10 bases between. The CDR3: CARTGCETQYF. Here the CDR3 DNA reads TGCGCCAGGACAGGCTGCGAGACCCAGTACTTC.

CDR3 coding DNA: TGCGCCAGCAGCTACGGGACTAGCGGGGGCCTGTTTAATGAGCAGTTCTTC. This translates into CASSYGTSGGLFNEQFF. The chain combines TRBV5-1 with TRBJ2-1; 14 bases match TRBD2. The CDR3 loop spans 17 amino acids. The V gene end was trimmed by 3 bases and the J gene end by 7 bases; junction bases not matched to a gene: 9. Germline loops: CDR1 SGHRS, CDR2 YFSETQ.

CDR3 DNA sequence: TGCGCCAGCAGCCTGGACCGGAATGAAAAACTGTTTTTT. Protein sequence: CASSLDRNEKLFF. The chain uses TRBV4-3 and TRBJ1-4; D remains unclear. Trimming removed 4 bases at V and 5 bases at J, with 8 bases between. Per germline, CDR1 LGHNA and CDR2 YSLEER. This CDR3 comprises 13 residues.

The chain carries TRBV10-1 and TRBJ2-3, with 9 bases identical to TRBD2. This CDR3 comprises 19 residues. V trimming: 0 bases; J trimming: 2 bases; junction bases outside the gene matches: 12. The germline V gene encodes CDR1 WNHNN and CDR2 SYGVQD (reference sequence). For the CDR3, the DNA is TGCGCCAGCAGTGAGTCGACAGCGGGGGGTCTATTGGTCACAGATACGCAGTATTTT. Translating gives CASSESTAGGLLVTDTQYF.

This clone has just one count. This CDR3 is also generated by other DNA sequences in the sample. The chain combines TRBV5-4 with TRBJ1-4; D not resolved. This CDR3 has 15 residues. The germline CDR1 and CDR2 sequences are SGHNT and YYREEE (reference sequence). V was clipped by 0 bases and J by 0 bases, with 6 bases between them. The CDR3 nucleotides are TGTGCCAGCAGCTTGGGCGGTGCAACTAATGAAAAACTGTTTTTT. It encodes CASSLGGATNEKLFF.

V gene TRBV25-1 combines with J gene TRBJ1-1; D gene unclear. Germline-derived CDR1 and CDR2 are MGHDK and SYGVNS. V was pared by 4 bases and J by 5 bases, with 8 bases between. The CDR3 has 12 amino acids. The CDR3 coding sequence is TGTGCCAGCAGTGCTTGGAGTACTGAAGCTTTCTTT. This codes for CASSAWSTEAFF.

In this sample, this clone turned up once. The chain is built from TRBV7-2 and TRBJ2-1; D is possibly TRBD1 (6 bases). The germline CDR1 and CDR2 sequences are SGHTA and FQGNSA. The CDR3 has 13 amino acids. With 4 bases removed from V and 6 bases from J, the gap between germline ends came to 10 bases. In DNA form, the CDR3 reads TGTGCCAGCAGCTATATACAGGGCAATGAGCAGTTCTTC. Amino acids: CASSYIQGNEQFF.

A single count supports this clone. The chain uses TRBV11-3 and TRBJ2-3, with TRBD2 identical over 7 bases. Germline assignment: CDR1 SGHNT and CDR2 YENEEA. The CDR3 consists of 15 residues. Trimming removed 0 bases from V and 2 bases from J; junction bases left unmatched: 2. The CDR3 coding sequence is TGTGCCAGCAGCTTAGAAGGACTAGACACAGATACGCAGTATTTT. Protein sequence: CASSLEGLDTDTQYF.

The J gene is TRBJ1-1, the V gene TRBV9; D is uncertain. Germline V gene data show CDR1 as SGDLS and CDR2 as YYNGEE. This CDR3 is built from 16 residues. With 0 bases removed from V and 0 bases from J, the gap between germline ends came to 12 bases. The CDR3 protein is CASSVEPTGMNTEAFF. The CDR3 nucleotides read TGTGCCAGCAGCGTAGAGCCCACGGGGATGAACACTGAAGCTTTCTTT.

The V and J genes are TRBV10-3 and TRBJ1-1; a possible D gene is TRBD1 (5 bases). V was cut by 2 bases and J by 2 bases, with 12 bases left in between. CDR1 is ENHRY and CDR2 is SYGVKD in the germline V gene. The CDR3 totals 15 residues. Here the CDR3 reads CAISEASGHNTEAFF. The CDR3 region has the DNA TGTGCCATCAGTGAGGCCAGTGGACACAACACTGAAGCTTTCTTT.

This clone appeared a single time. The chain uses TRBV30 and TRBJ1-2; 8 nucleotides line up with TRBD1. The CDR3 contains 11 residues. The V gene end was trimmed by 7 bases and the J gene end by 7 bases; junction bases not matched to a gene: 5. From germline, CDR1 is GTSNPN and CDR2 SVGIG (reference sequence). The CDR3 is CASGQEGGYTF. The CDR3 bases are TGTGCCTCGGGACAGGAGGGTGGCTACACCTTC.

This clone was seen only once. The chain combines TRBV6-1 with TRBJ1-5; D uncertain. The germline V gene encodes CDR1 MNHNS and CDR2 SASEGT. Trimming cost V 6 bases and J 2 bases, with 14 bases left between them. The CDR3 is 15 residues long. The DNA for the CDR3 is TGTGCCAGCAGGGACTTCGGGTCGGGCAATCAGCCCCAGCATTTT. Its translation: CASRDFGSGNQPQHF.

This chain uses TRBV6-1 with TRBJ1-1; perhaps TRBD1 as D (5 bases). The CDR3 has 16 amino acids. V was shortened by 2 bases and J by 3 bases, with 16 bases between the two germline ends. The germline V gene encodes CDR1 MNHNS and CDR2 SASEGT. The CDR3 coding sequence is TGTGCCAGCAGTGAACCCGGTAGGGGATTTGACACTGAAGCTTTCTTT. It yields the protein CASSEPGRGFDTEAFF.

The chain couples TRBV10-3 to TRBJ2-5; D is possibly TRBD1 or TRBD2 (5 bases each). The J call may be wrong; the DNA end is better matched by TRBJ2-7. The CDR3 is made up of 15 amino acids. Germline CDR1 and CDR2: ENHRY and SYGVKD. The CDR3 sequence: CAISDGTFDSYEQYF. CDR3 DNA sequence: TGTGCCATCAGTGACGGGACCTTCGACTCCTACGAGCAGTACTTC.

The rearrangement uses TRBV7-9 and TRBJ1-1; D perhaps matches TRBD1 (5 bases). With 5 bases removed from V and 7 bases from J, the gap between germline ends came to 14 bases. Germline assignment: CDR1 SEHNR and CDR2 FQNEAQ (reference sequence). The CDR3 covers 13 residues. The CDR3 DNA sequence: TGTGCCAGCAGCCCAGGCTTGACAGTTGAAGCTTTCTTT. Amino acid sequence: CASSPGLTVEAFF.

The chain combines TRBV19 with TRBJ2-3, with no clear D. Deletions cut 2 bases from V and 4 bases from J, with 10 bases between. The CDR3 contains 14 residues. Germline V gene sequence: CDR1 LNHDA, CDR2 SQIVND (reference sequence). CDR3 residues: CASSIHHNADTQYF. For the CDR3, the DNA is TGTGCCAGTAGTATACACCACAACGCAGATACGCAGTATTTT.

Points on this clone: The same CDR3 arises from other DNA sequences in this sample as well. The CDR3 protein is CASSLVVAGVGETQYF. CDR3 DNA sequence: TGTGCCAGCAGCTTGGTTGTAGCGGGGGTAGGGGAGACCCAGTACTTC. The chain couples TRBV11-2 to TRBJ2-5; 9 nucleotides align to TRBD2. The CDR3 has 16 amino acids. Germline lookup yields CDR1 SGHAT and CDR2 FQNNGV. With V trimmed by 3 bases and J by 5 bases, 10 bases remained unmatched.

Points on this clone: Being one base from a much bigger clone, this may be a read error. The V gene is TRBV30, the J gene TRBJ1-4, with TRBD1 as a possible D gene (6 bases). The CDR3 sequence is 15 residues long. The germline gives CDR1 GTSNPN, CDR2 SVGIG (reference sequence). CDR3 sequence (DNA): TGTGTCTGGAGTTTAACAGGGTCTGCAAGTGAAAAACTGTTTTTT. Protein: CVWSLTGSASEKLFF.

The genes are TRBV2 and TRBJ1-1, with D uncertain. The V and J ends lost 2 bases and 8 bases respectively, with 9 bases between them. The CDR3 length is 12 residues. Germline loops: CDR1 SNHLY, CDR2 FYNNEI. The CDR3 sequence is CASSEQPPEAFF. Here the CDR3 DNA reads TGTGCCAGCAGTGAACAGCCTCCCGAAGCTTTCTTT.

This clone was seen just once. This CDR3 is also generated by other DNA sequences in the sample. J is TRBJ1-6 and V is TRBV18; the match to TRBD1 covers 8 bases. There are 14 residues in the CDR3. The germline V gene has CDR1 KGHSH and CDR2 LQKENI. The V gene end was trimmed by 2 bases and the J gene end by 10 bases; junction bases not matched to a gene: 4. The CDR3 reads CASSPDRGGSPLHF. The CDR3 DNA follows: TGTGCCAGCTCACCAGACAGGGGTGGATCACCCCTCCACTTT.

V gene TRBV4-1 combines with J gene TRBJ1-2; a possible D gene is TRBD1 (5 bases). From germline, CDR1 is MGHRA and CDR2 YSYEKL. The CDR3 sequence is 14 residues long. Trimming shortened V by 1 base and J by 8 bases, and 14 bases separated the two germline ends. DNA of the CDR3: TGCGCCAGCAGCCAAGGTCTGGGCAGGGCAGGCTACACCTTC. Translating gives CASSQGLGRAGYTF.

The V and J genes are TRBV27 and TRBJ2-1; possibly TRBD1 for D (6 bases). Trimming pared 3 bases from V and 2 bases from J, leaving 14 bases between. The V gene's germline CDR1 is MNHEY and CDR2 SMNVEV (reference sequence). The CDR3 is made up of 16 amino acids. CDR3 sequence (DNA): TGTGCCAGCAGTTTTAGGGGGACGAACACCTACAATGAGCAGTTCTTC. It encodes CASSFRGTNTYNEQFF.

The rearrangement joins TRBV15 to TRBJ1-6; D might be TRBD1 (6 bases). There are 17 residues in the CDR3. Looked up from germline, CDR1 is LNHNV and CDR2 is YYDKDF (reference sequence). The V end was cut by 1 base, the J end by 1 base, with 11 bases between. The CDR3 nucleotides are TGTGCCACCAGCAGAGGGGGGGCGGTTTCCTATAATTCACCCCTCCACTTT. Its protein is CATSRGGAVSYNSPLHF. Full variable domain (outside the CDR3, taken from reference TRBV15 and TRBJ1-6): DAMVIQNPRYQVTQFGKPVTLSCSQTLNHNVMYWYQQKSSQAPKLLFHYYDKDFNNEADTPDNFQSRRPNTSFCFLDIRSPGLGDTAMYLCATSRGGAVSYNSPLHFGNGTRLTVT.